This T cell receptor beta chain was retrieved from a study of post-analysis software for immune sequencing data. For the study at large: Included courses were relapsing-remitting and secondary progressive multiple sclerosis; progressive-relapsing multiple sclerosis was also included. Study findings and constraints: Higher frequency in patients than in controls was seen for five TRBV segments, with TRBV5-6, TRBV5-1 and TRBV20-1 among them. Samples from one preparation batch, clustered by F measure, grouped strongly together.

As concerns this clonotype: The antigen remains undetermined.

The CDR3 is 13 amino acids. Germline CDR1 is SGHTA and CDR2 is FQGNSA. V shed 2 bases and J shed 8 bases, with 12 bases lying between them. TCR beta libraries were prepared from cDNA with unique molecular identifiers. Each batch of about 0.9 to 10 million T cells produced approximately 470,000 cDNA molecules. TCRdb reprocessed the PCR reads with MiXCR, giving one entry per CDR3 protein. Seen here are 800,000 to 950,000 distinct CDR3 sequences, about 50% observed once, and the top ten hold over 4%. The sample taken for sequencing was blood. This chain connects TRBV7-2 to TRBJ1-2; D is perhaps TRBD1 (6 bases). The receptor's source is a girl aged 10 to 17 with multiple sclerosis. As DNA, the CDR3 is TGTGCCAGCAGCTTATTCGGGGGCTGGGGCTACACCTTC. This encodes CASSLFGGWGYTF.